This T cell receptor beta chain was captured by sequencing in a study of response to subunit inactivated influenza vaccine. V shed 5 bases, J shed 7 bases, and the junction held 7 bases outside the gene matches. Germline CDR1 LNHDA, CDR2 SQIVND (reference sequence). The CDR3 is made up of 14 amino acids. TCRdb called the RT-PCR reads again in MiXCR, with one record for every CDR3 protein. The sample carries 500,000 to 600,000 distinct CDR3 sequences, approximately 15% recorded once. This clonotype was seen more than once but under ten times. The sequencing used PBMCs from blood, collected roughly 12 days after vaccination. The sequence derives from a man aged 45-65 years who received an inactivated influenza vaccine. The rearrangement uses TRBV19 and TRBJ2-5; 10 bases fit TRBD1. The CDR3 sequence is CASSSGTGVATQYF. The DNA of the CDR3 is TGTGCCAGTAGTTCCGGGACAGGGGTTGCGACCCAGTACTTC.